Presented here are 11 T cell receptor beta chains from one specimen sequenced in a study of blood T cell repertoires in COVID-19. TCRdb's table, derived via immunoSEQ multiplex PCR, lists solely in-frame clones and lacks some. The table records hundreds of thousands of clones, around 89% of them present only once. Sequenced input: peripheral blood. These receptors all stem from a middle-aged man with acute or convalescent COVID-19.

This sequence joins TRBV6-5 and TRBJ2-7; 9 bases are a match to TRBD1. The germline V gene has CDR1 MNHEY and CDR2 SVGAGI. Trimming took 6 bases from V and 6 from J; bases not matched to a gene: 6. The CDR3 length is 13 residues. In DNA, the CDR3 is TGTGCCAGCAGAGGGACAGGGCAGGGCGAGCAGTACTTC. Translating gives CASRGTGQGEQYF.

The CDR3 DNA reads TGTGCCAGCAGCTTAACAGGACAGGGGGCGGGTAATGAGCAGTTCTTC. This encodes CASSLTGQGAGNEQFF. The chain joins TRBV7-3 to TRBJ2-1; 11 nucleotides line up with TRBD1. The J segment lost 7 bases and the V segment lost 0 bases, leaving 5 bases of the junction unmatched. Germline CDR1 SGHTA, CDR2 FQGTGA. This CDR3 has 16 amino acids.

This clone has just one count. The V call is TRBV7-2, the J call TRBJ2-7; D possibly corresponds to TRBD2 (6 bases). V dropped 3 bases and J dropped 7 bases, with 19 bases sitting between them. The germline V gene has CDR1 SGHTA and CDR2 FQGNSA. This CDR3 region has 15 residues. CDR3 DNA sequence: TGTGCCAGCAGCTTTAGCGCCGGGGGTAATAAAGAGCAGTACTTC. It encodes CASSFSAGGNKEQYF.

The chain couples TRBV4-1 to TRBJ2-2, with 7 bases aligning to TRBD1. V shed 2 bases and J 5 bases; nucleotides not matched to a gene: 5. The CDR3 extends over 15 amino acids. CDR1 and CDR2 (germline): MGHRA, YSYEKL. CDR3 region: CASSQTGVRTGELFF. The CDR3 coding sequence is TGCGCCAGCAGCCAAACAGGGGTCAGGACCGGGGAGCTGTTTTTT.

The rearrangement uses TRBV30 and TRBJ1-2; D remains unclear. Trimming removed 2 bases at V and 4 bases at J, with 8 bases between. Germline V lookup: CDR1 GTSNPN, CDR2 SVGIG (reference sequence). There are 12 residues in the CDR3. CDR3 in amino acids: CAWSSYPYGYTF. As DNA, the CDR3 is TGTGCCTGGAGTTCGTATCCCTATGGCTACACCTTC.

The V and J genes are TRBV5-1 and TRBJ1-3; a weak D match, TRBD1 (6 bases). The CDR3 is made up of 16 amino acids. V lost 4 bases and J 0 bases, leaving 14 bases between the germline ends. CDR1 is SGHRS, CDR2 YFSETQ, per germline. CDR3 DNA sequence: TGCGCCAGCAGCCTCATGACAGGCGGCTCTGGAAACACCATATATTTT. It encodes CASSLMTGGSGNTIYF. The variable domain in full, with the rest retrieved from reference TRBV5-1 and TRBJ1-3, is KAGVTQTPRYLIKTRGQQVTLSCSPISGHRSVSWYQQTPGQGLQFLFEYFSETQRNKGNFPGRFSGRQFSNSRSEMNVSTLELGDSALYLCASSLMTGGSGNTIYFGEGSWLTVV.

The CDR3 DNA reads as TGCAGTGCTAGTGGTCCGGGGAGGTCCTACAATGAGCAGTTCTTC. It is translated as CSASGPGRSYNEQFF. This sequence joins TRBV20-1 and TRBJ2-1, with D maybe TRBD2 (6 bases). Germline loops: CDR1 DFQATT, CDR2 SNEGSKA (reference sequence). There are 15 residues in the CDR3. The V end lost 3 bases, the J end lost 1 base, and 13 bases lay between the germline ends.

This clone was observed a handful of times. This chain joins TRBV11-2 and TRBJ2-7; 10 bases align to TRBD2. The CDR3 consists of 14 residues. Looked up from germline, CDR1 is SGHAT and CDR2 is FQNNGV. V gave up 5 bases and J gave up 9 bases; unmatched junction bases: 10. DNA of the CDR3: TGTGCCAGCAGCCCGGGTACTAGCGGGGTCGCGCAGTACTTC. Its translation: CASSPGTSGVAQYF.

The genes are TRBV10-1 and TRBJ2-1; D may be TRBD2 (6 bases). Germline V gene data show CDR1 as WNHNN and CDR2 as SYGVQD (reference sequence). This CDR3 region has 16 residues. The ends were cut back, 6 bases at V and 1 base at J, with 16 bases in the middle. The CDR3: CASSPGRRESYNEQFF. CDR3 sequence (DNA): TGCGCCAGCAGCCCCGGTAGGAGGGAGTCCTACAATGAGCAGTTCTTC.

Concerning this clone itself: The identical CDR3 is also encoded by other nucleotide sequences in the sample. The chain couples TRBV6-5 to TRBJ1-5; weak D call: TRBD1 (5 bases). Germline V gives CDR1 MNHEY, CDR2 SVGAGI. The length of the CDR3 is 13 residues. Between the trimmed V and J ends, which lost 8 bases and 1 base, there was a span of 9 bases. DNA for the CDR3: TGTGCCAGCCAGGGATTAAGCAATCAGCCCCAGCATTTT. It encodes CASQGLSNQPQHF.

The chain combines TRBV5-1 with TRBJ2-3; 9 bases align to TRBD2. The CDR3 covers 17 residues. Looked up from germline, CDR1 is SGHRS and CDR2 is YFSETQ. The trim removed 1 base at V and 6 bases at J, leaving 12 bases unmatched. The CDR3 DNA follows: TGCGCCAGCAGCTTGCTCCCCAGCGGGGGGATCCGGGATACGCAGTATTTT. Its protein product is CASSLLPSGGIRDTQYF.